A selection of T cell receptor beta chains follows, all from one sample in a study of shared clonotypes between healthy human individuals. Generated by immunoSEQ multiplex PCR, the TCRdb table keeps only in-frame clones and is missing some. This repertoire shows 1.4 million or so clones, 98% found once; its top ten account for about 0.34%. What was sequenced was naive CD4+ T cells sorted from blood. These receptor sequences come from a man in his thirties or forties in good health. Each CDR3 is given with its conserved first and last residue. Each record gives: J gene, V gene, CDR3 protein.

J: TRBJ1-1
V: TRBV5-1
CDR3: CASSFVEGAAEAFF

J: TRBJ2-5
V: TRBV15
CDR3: CATSRDPGQETQYF

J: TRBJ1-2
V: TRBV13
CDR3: CASSLRGLPHYGYTF

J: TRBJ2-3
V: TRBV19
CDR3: CASSIGGTSGRSGVADTQYF

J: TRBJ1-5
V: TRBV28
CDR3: CASSRAANQPQHF

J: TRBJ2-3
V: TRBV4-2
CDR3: CASSQETIRRRPGDTQYF

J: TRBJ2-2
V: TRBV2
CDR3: CASGQHTGELFF

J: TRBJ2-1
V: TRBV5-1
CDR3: CASSLDPPSGSSNEQFF

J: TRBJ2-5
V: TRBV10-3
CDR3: CATRGVQETQYF

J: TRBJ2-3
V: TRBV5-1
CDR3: CASSTRQARDTQYF

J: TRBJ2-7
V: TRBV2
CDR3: CASSEGQGMLSYEQYF

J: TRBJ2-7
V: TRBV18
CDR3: CASSPLAGGPYGTSYEQYF

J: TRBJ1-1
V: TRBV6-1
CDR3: CASSEEVMNTEAFF

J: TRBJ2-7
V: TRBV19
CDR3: CASSPQQGGMYEQYF

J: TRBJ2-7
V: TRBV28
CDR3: CASSSGLDGRQYF

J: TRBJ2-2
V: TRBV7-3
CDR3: CASSLEGRRENTGELFF

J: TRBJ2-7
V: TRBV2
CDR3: CASSGQTYEQYF

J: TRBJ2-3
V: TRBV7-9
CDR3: CASSRDSISTDTQYF

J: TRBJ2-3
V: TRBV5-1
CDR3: CASSFMSGTGVRDTQYF

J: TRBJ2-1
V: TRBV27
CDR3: CASSRQGGLYEQFF

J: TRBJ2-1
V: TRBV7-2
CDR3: CASSLGIYNEQFF

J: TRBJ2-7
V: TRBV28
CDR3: CASSWLAGTGVYEQYF

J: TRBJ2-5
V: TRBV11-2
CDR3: CASSSAETQYF

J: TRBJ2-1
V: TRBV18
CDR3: CASSRTGFEQFF

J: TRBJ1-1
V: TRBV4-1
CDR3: CASSSQNRGMTEAFF

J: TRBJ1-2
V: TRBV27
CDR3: CASSLQDRQGYTF

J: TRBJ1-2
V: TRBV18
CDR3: CASSPLYEGATNYGYTF

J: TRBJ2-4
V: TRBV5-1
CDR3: CASSLPPLNIQYF

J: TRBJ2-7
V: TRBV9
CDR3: CASSVVRLAGSYEQYF